This T cell receptor (beta chain) was retrieved from a study of T cell repertoires in cytomegalovirus infection. Study information: From public TCR beta signatures came an indication of both CMV infection and matching HLA type. Study conclusions and caveats: Carriers of CMV and the relevant HLA type were discriminated by public TCR beta frequency. The response measured ex vivo was dominated by TCR beta clonotypes (HLA-C-restricted and CMV-specific).

The CDR3 has 13 amino acids. The germline V gene encodes CDR1 SSHAT and CDR2 FNYEAQ (reference sequence). This clonotype was detected many times. No antigen is known for it. Mismatch with germline at one junction end may stem from a read error. TCRdb independently ran MiXCR on the reads; one entry per CDR3 protein. This sample has approximately 500,000 distinct CDR3 sequences; 16% occur once, and the top ten carry 24%. This clonotype originated in a human donor in good health (CMV status not recorded). Some clones in this sample may be carry-over from other donors' samples. The rearrangement uses TRBV7-7 and TRBJ2-1; D remains ambiguous. Material: CD8+ T cells from PBMCs. As DNA, the CDR3 is TGTGCTAGCAGCTTAGAGGTGGAGCTGGAACAGTTCTTC. Encoded protein: CASSLEVELEQFF.